The rows below give T cell receptor beta chains drawn from one sample of a study of identical twins. TCRdb reprocessed the 5' RACE reads with MiXCR, giving one entry per CDR3 protein. The repertoire includes 750,000 to 950,000 distinct CDR3 sequences, about 12% of them detected once, and roughly 1.6% sits in the top ten. This sample was shared with a second study, whose subject was yellow fever vaccine responses in identical twins.

The sample was PBMCs. The receptors were sampled from a young woman in good health. Each CDR3 is given with its conserved first and last residue. D genes are given only for firm matches. Not every row has a clone size; where given, it reads once, few, many or a size class.

D,J,length,size,V,CDR3,DNA
-,TRBJ2-4,14,-,TRBV4-1,CASSTGRSENIQYF,TGCGCCAGCAGCACCGGGCGGTCGGAAAACATTCAGTACTTC
-,TRBJ1-4,15,-,TRBV4-1,CASSLAQGSDEKLFF,TGCGCCAGCAGCCTAGCCCAGGGCTCCGATGAAAAACTGTTTTTT
-,TRBJ1-1,14,-,TRBV7-9,CASSPRLGNTEAFF,TGTGCCAGCAGCCCAAGACTGGGGAACACTGAAGCTTTCTTT
-,TRBJ2-5,16,-,TRBV28,CASSVQGAPFQETQYF,TGTGCCAGCAGTGTACAGGGTGCCCCTTTCCAAGAGACCCAGTACTTC
-,TRBJ2-4,16,-,TRBV6-1,CASSKRTQLAKNIQYF,TGTGCCAGCAGTAAACGGACCCAACTAGCCAAAAACATTCAGTACTTC
TRBD2,TRBJ2-3,15,-,TRBV20-1,CSAETGTSVADTQYF,TGCAGTGCCGAAACCGGGACTAGCGTGGCAGATACGCAGTATTTT
TRBD1,TRBJ2-2,18,many,TRBV20-1,CSARDQKQGAGDSGELFF,TGCAGTGCTAGAGATCAGAAACAGGGGGCAGGAGATTCCGGGGAGCTGTTTTTT
TRBD1,TRBJ2-7,15,-,TRBV12-3/TRBV12-4,CASSRGTGLDYEQYF,TGTGCCAGCAGCCGTGGGACAGGATTGGACTACGAGCAGTACTTC
TRBD1,TRBJ2-2,16,-,TRBV6-5,CASSYKYRGPTGELFF,TGTGCCAGCAGTTACAAGTACAGGGGTCCCACCGGGGAGCTGTTTTTT
-,TRBJ2-3,14,-,TRBV7-9,CASSLVVARNTQYF,TGTGCCAGCAGCTTGGTGGTGGCAAGGAATACGCAGTATTTT
TRBD1,TRBJ1-6,13,many,TRBV2,CASSPNRGSPLHF,TGTGCCAGCAGTCCTAACAGGGGATCACCCCTCCACTTT
-,TRBJ2-1,11,few,TRBV29-1,CSVGGGLSQFF,TGCAGCGTTGGAGGGGGACTTTCGCAGTTCTTC
TRBD1,TRBJ2-1,17,few,TRBV27,CASSGDRGRILDNEQFF,TGTGCCAGCAGTGGGGACAGGGGCCGCATTCTAGACAATGAGCAGTTCTTC
-,TRBJ2-5,14,few,TRBV18,CASSPSGAEETQYF,TGTGCCAGCTCACCCTCAGGGGCCGAGGAGACCCAGTACTTC
-,TRBJ2-1,17,few,TRBV4-2,CASSPLFLVADYNEQFF,TGTGCCAGCAGCCCCCTTTTTCTAGTAGCGGATTACAATGAGCAGTTCTTC
-,TRBJ2-1,17,-,TRBV7-2,CASSLGWLRVDASGQFF,TGTGCCAGCAGCTTAGGTTGGCTAAGGGTCGACGCAAGCGGGCAGTTCTTC
TRBD2,TRBJ2-7,18,few,TRBV4-2,CASSQDRASGRAVEVQYF,TGTGCCAGCAGCCAAGATCGGGCTAGCGGGAGGGCCGTAGAAGTGCAGTACTTC
TRBD2,TRBJ2-3,14,few,TRBV20-1,CSAIGTRGTDTQYF,TGCAGTGCTATCGGGACTAGGGGCACAGATACGCAGTATTTT
TRBD1,TRBJ2-7,14,many,TRBV29-1,CSALGGQGLYEQYF,TGCAGCGCCCTGGGGGGACAGGGGTTGTACGAGCAGTACTTC
TRBD2,TRBJ2-7,14,-,TRBV29-1,CSVEEPGLAGSQYF,TGCAGCGTTGAAGAACCGGGACTAGCGGGTTCGCAGTACTTC